The clone carrying this T cell receptor (beta chain) was seen ten or more times. Antigen: not known. Read data end 3 residues before the CDR3 end; the end is taken from the germline J gene. Patients and controls were mostly of Caucasian heritage. Donors gave roughly 5 to 9 ml heparinized peripheral whole blood. Generated by immunoSEQ multiplex PCR, the TCRdb table keeps only in-frame clones and is missing some. The sample contains 45,000 to 55,000 clones, none of them singletons. The data were taken from a study of T cell clonality in common variable immunodeficiency. Trimming pared 2 bases from V and 4 bases from J, leaving 11 bases between. CDR1 and CDR2 from the germline V gene are MNHNS and SASEGT. The CDR3 consists of 14 residues. Study outcomes and limitations: Reportedly, TCR beta sequences from common variable immunodeficiency showed fewer deletions and N-nucleotide insertions.

The specimen was peripheral blood mononuclear cells. The sequence derives from a person aged 18 to 69 in good health. The chain couples TRBV6-1 to TRBJ1-2, with no clear D. CDR3 DNA, as far as it was read: TGTGCCAGCAGTGAATACAGAACCTTCTATGGC. Amino acids: CASSEYRTFYG. The entire CDR3 protein reads CASSEYRTFYGYTF.